This TCR beta chain emerged from a study of OX40 agonist ivuxolimab in advanced cancers. Here immunoSEQ multiplex PCR was the method, and the copy in TCRdb shows in-frame clones only, minus some. The sample shows roughly 28,000 clones, about 80% of them seen only once. The V and J ends lost 0 bases and 5 bases respectively, with 8 bases between them. CDR1 SGHDT and CDR2 YYEEEE come from the germline V gene. This CDR3 is 13 amino acids long. The rearrangement links TRBV5-6 to TRBJ1-2; no reliable D call. This specimen consisted of CD4+ or CD8+ T cells sorted from blood, obtained in a trial of the OX40 agonist ivuxolimab. This TCR was recovered from an adult with an advanced solid tumor such as melanoma, head and neck, liver or kidney cancer. The CDR3: CASSLGMEYGYTF. CDR3 nucleotide sequence: TGTGCCAGCAGCTTGGGGATGGAGTATGGCTACACCTTC.